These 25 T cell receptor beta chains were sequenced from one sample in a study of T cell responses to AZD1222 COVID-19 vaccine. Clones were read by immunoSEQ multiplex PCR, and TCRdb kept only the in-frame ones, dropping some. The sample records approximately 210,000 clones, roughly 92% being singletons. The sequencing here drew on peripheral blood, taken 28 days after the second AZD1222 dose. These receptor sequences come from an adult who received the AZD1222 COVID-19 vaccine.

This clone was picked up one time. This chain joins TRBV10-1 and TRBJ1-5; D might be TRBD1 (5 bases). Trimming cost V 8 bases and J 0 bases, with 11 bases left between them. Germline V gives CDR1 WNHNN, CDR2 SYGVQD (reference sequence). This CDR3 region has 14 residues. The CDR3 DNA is TGCGCCAGCCCGGGGGAGATTAGCAATCAGCCCCAGCATTTT. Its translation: CASPGEISNQPQHF.

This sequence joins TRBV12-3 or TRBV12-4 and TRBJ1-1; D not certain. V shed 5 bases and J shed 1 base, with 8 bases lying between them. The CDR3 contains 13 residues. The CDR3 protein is CASSRLANTEAFF. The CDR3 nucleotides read TGTGCCAGCAGTAGGTTGGCGAACACTGAAGCTTTCTTT.

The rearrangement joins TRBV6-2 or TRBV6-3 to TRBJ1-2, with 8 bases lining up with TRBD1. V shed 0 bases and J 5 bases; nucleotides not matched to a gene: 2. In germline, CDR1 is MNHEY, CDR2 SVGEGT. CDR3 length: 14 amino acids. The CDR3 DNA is TGTGCCAGCAGTTACTCGGGACAGGCTTATGGCTACACCTTC. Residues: CASSYSGQAYGYTF.

The CDR3 here is CASSHPSGLRIYNEQFF. In DNA form, the CDR3 reads TGCGCCAGCAGCCACCCCTCGGGACTAAGGATCTACAATGAGCAGTTCTTC. The V gene is TRBV4-1, the J gene TRBJ2-1; 7 positions agree with TRBD2. The CDR3 runs to 17 residues. Germline CDR1 and CDR2: MGHRA and YSYEKL. The V segment lost 3 bases and the J segment 3 bases; nucleotides outside the gene matches: 11.

The CDR3, as DNA: TGTGCCAGCAGCTTAGCTCCCATTTTGGCGGGAGGGCTATACGAGCAGTACTTC. This translates into CASSLAPILAGGLYEQYF. The chain couples TRBV7-9 to TRBJ2-7; 9 bases fit TRBD2. The CDR3 loop spans 18 amino acids. V shed 0 bases and J 4 bases; nucleotides not matched to a gene: 13. In germline, CDR1 is SEHNR, CDR2 FQNEAQ (reference sequence).

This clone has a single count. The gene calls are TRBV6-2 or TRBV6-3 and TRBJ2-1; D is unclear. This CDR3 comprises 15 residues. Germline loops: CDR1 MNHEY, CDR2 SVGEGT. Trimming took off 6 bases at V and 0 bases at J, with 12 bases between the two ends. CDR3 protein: CASSMDGSSYNEQFF. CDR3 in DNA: TGTGCCAGCAGCATGGATGGTAGCTCCTACAATGAGCAGTTCTTC.

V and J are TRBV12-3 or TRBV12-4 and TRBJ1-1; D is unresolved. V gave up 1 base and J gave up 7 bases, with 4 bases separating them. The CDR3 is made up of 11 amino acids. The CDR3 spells CASSLVGEAFF. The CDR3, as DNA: TGTGCCAGCAGTTTAGTGGGTGAAGCTTTCTTT.

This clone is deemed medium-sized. The CDR3 bases are TGTGCCAGCAGCGTAGCCGTGGTAACTGAAGCTTTCTTT. This translates into CASSVAVVTEAFF. The gene calls are TRBV9 and TRBJ1-1; no clear D. The V gene lost 0 bases and the J gene lost 5 bases, with 8 bases spanning the gap. The CDR3 sequence is 13 residues long. From germline, CDR1 is SGDLS and CDR2 YYNGEE.

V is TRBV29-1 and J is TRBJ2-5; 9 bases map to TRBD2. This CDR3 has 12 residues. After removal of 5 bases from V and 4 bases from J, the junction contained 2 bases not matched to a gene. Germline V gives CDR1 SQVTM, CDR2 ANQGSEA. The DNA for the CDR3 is TGCAGCGTTCTAGCGGGAACAGAGACCCAGTACTTC. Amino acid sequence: CSVLAGTETQYF. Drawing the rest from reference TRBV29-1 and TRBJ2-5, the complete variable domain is SAVISQKPSRDICQRGTSLTIQCQVDSQVTMMFWYRQQPGQSLTLIATANQGSEATYESGFVIDKFPISRPNLTFSTLTVSNMSPEDSSIYLCSVLAGTETQYFGPGTRLLVL.

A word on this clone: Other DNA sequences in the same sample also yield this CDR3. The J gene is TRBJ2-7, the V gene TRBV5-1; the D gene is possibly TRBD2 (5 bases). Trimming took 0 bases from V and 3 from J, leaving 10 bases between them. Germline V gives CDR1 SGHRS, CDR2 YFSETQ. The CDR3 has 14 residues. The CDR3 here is CASSLGGPNYEQYF. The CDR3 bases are TGCGCCAGCAGCTTGGGAGGGCCGAACTACGAGCAGTACTTC.

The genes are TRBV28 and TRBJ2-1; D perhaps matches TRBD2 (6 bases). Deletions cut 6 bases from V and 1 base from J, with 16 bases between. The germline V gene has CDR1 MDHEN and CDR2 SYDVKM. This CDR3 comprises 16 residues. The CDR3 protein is CASSPPRGLSYNEQFF. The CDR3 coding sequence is TGTGCCAGCAGCCCCCCGCGGGGACTGTCCTACAATGAGCAGTTCTTC.

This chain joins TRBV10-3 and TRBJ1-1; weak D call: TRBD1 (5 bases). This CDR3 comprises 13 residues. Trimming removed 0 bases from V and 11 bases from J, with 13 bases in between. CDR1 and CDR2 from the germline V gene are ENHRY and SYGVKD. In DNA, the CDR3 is TGTGCCATCAGTGAGTCGAAGGAGGGGAGCGCTTTCTTT. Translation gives CAISESKEGSAFF.

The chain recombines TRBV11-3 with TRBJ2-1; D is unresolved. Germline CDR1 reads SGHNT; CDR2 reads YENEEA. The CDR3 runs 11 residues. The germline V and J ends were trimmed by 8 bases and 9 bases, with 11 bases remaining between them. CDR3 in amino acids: CASATDGEQFF. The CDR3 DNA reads TGTGCCAGCGCCACAGACGGTGAGCAGTTCTTC.

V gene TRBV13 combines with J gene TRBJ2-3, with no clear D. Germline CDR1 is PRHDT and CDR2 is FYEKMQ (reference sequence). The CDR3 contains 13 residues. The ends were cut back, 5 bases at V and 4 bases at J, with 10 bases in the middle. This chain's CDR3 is CASSPLSPDTQYF. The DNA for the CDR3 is TGTGCCAGCAGCCCCCTTAGCCCAGATACGCAGTATTTT.

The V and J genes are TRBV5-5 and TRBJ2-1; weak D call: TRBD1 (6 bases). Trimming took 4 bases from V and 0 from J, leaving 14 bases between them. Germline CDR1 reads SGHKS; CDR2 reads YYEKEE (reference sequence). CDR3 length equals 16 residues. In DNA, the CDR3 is TGTGCCAGCAGCCCGGGGACACCTCGCTCCTACAATGAGCAGTTCTTC. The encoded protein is CASSPGTPRSYNEQFF.

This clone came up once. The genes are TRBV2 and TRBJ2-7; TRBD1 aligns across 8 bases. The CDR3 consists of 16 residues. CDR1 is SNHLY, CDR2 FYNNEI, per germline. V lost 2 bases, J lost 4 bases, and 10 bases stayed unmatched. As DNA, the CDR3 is TGTGCCAGCAGTGAACTCGTCAGGGGGCCTTCTTACGAGCAGTACTTC. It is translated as CASSELVRGPSYEQYF.

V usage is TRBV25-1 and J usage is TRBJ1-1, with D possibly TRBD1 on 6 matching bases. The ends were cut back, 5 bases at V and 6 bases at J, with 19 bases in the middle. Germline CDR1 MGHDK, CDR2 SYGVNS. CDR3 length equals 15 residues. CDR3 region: CASSRPTGGLAEAFF. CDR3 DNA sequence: TGTGCCAGCAGTCGTCCCACCGGGGGGCTCGCTGAAGCTTTCTTT.

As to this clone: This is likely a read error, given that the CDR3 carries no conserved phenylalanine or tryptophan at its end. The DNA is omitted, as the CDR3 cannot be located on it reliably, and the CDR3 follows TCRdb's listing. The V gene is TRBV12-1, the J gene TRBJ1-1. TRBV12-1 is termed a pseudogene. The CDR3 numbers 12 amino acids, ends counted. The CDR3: CASTLTASKVQC.

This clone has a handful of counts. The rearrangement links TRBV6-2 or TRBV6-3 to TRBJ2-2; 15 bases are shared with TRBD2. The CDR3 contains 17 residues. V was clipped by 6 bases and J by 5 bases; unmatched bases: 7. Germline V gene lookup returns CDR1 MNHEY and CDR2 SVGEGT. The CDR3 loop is CASSPRGLAGGTGELFF. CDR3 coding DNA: TGTGCCAGCAGCCCTCGAGGACTAGCGGGAGGGACCGGGGAGCTGTTTTTT.

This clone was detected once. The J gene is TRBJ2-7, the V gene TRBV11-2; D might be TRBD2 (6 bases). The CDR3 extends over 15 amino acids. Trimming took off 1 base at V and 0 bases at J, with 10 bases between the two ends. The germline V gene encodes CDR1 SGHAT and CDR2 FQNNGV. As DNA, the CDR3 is TGTGCCAGCAGCTTAGGGGCTAGCGCCTCCTACGAGCAGTACTTC. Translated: CASSLGASASYEQYF. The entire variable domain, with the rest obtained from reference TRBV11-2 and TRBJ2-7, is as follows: EAGVAQSPRYKIIEKRQSVAFWCNPISGHATLYWYQQILGQGPKLLIQFQNNGVVDDSQLPKDRFSAERLKGVDSTLKIQPAKLEDSAVYLCASSLGASASYEQYFGPGTRLTVT.

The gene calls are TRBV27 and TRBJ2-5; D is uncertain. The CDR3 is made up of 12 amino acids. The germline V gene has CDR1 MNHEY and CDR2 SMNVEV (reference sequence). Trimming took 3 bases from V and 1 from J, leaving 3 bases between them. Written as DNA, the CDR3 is TGTGCCAGCAGTTTGCTCCAAGAGACCCAGTACTTC. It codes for CASSLLQETQYF.

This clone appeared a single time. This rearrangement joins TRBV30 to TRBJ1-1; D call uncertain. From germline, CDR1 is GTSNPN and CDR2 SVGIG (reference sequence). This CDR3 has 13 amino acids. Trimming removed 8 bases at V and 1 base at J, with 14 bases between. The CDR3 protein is CASTRGENTEAFF. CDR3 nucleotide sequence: TGTGCCAGTACACGGGGAGAGAACACTGAAGCTTTCTTT.

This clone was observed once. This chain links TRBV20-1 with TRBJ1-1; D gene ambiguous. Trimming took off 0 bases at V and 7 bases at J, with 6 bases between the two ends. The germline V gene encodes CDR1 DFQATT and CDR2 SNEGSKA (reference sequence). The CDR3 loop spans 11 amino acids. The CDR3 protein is CSAREAGEAFF. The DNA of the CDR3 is TGCAGTGCTAGAGAAGCCGGTGAAGCTTTCTTT.

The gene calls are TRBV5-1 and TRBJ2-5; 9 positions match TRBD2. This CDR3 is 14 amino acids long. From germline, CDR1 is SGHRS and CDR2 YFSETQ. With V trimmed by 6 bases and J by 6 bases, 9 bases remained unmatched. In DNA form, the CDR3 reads TGCGCCAGCACGCCGGGGACTAGCTCCCAGACCCAGTACTTC. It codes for CASTPGTSSQTQYF.

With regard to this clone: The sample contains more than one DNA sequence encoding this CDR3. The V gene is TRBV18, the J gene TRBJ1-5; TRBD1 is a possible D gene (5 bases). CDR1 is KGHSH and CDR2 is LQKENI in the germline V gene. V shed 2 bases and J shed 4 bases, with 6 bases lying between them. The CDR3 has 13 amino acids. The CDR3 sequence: CASSPDRNQPQHF. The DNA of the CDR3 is TGTGCCAGCTCACCAGACAGAAATCAGCCCCAGCATTTT.